Sequencing of this TCR beta chain was carried out in a study of patients and donors after allogeneic stem cell transplantation. TCRdb used MiXCR to reprocess the RT-PCR reads, holding one entry per CDR3 protein. The table has about 410,000 distinct CDR3 sequences, 16% seen once. Germline V lookup: CDR1 DFQATT, CDR2 SNEGSKA (reference sequence). The CDR3 sequence is 15 residues long. Trimming cost V 4 bases and J 4 bases, with 19 bases left between them. The sequencing sample was made of blood, either unsorted or a sorted T cell fraction (not recorded which). The chain links TRBV20-1 to TRBJ2-5, with D perhaps being TRBD1 or TRBD2 (6 bases each). This TCR came from a human donor who was either an allogeneic HSCT recipient or a stem cell or donor lymphocyte infusion donor (not recorded which). It is not recorded whose cells these are; they may come from a transplant donor. The CDR3 DNA reads as TGCAGTGCTATAATGGCCACCGGGGGCCGAGAGACCCAGTACTTC. Translation: CSAIMATGGRETQYF.